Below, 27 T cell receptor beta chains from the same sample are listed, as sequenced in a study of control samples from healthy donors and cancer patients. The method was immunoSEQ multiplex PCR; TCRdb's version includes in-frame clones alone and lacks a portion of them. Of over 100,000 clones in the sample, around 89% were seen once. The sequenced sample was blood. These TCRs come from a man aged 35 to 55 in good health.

CDR3 nucleotide sequence: TGTGCCAGCAGCAAACAGGGGGGAGTGCAGCCCCAGCATTTT. Its translation is CASSKQGGVQPQHF. The chain combines TRBV6-5 with TRBJ1-5, with 8 positions matching TRBD1. V trimming: 6 bases; J trimming: 7 bases; junction bases outside the gene matches: 8. Germline CDR1 reads MNHEY; CDR2 reads SVGAGI. The CDR3 length is 14 residues.

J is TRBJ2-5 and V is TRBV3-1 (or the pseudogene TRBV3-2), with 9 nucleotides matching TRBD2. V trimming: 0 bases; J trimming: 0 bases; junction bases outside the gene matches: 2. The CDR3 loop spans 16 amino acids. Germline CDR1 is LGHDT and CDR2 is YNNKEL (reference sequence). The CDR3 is CASSQDRTSDQETQYF. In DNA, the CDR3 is TGTGCCAGCAGCCAAGATAGGACTAGCGACCAAGAGACCCAGTACTTC.

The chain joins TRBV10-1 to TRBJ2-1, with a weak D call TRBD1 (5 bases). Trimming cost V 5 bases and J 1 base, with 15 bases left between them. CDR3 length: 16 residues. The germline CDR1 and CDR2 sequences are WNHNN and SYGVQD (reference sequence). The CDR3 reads CASSRAGNPSYNEQFF. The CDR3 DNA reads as TGCGCCAGCAGTCGTGCAGGGAATCCTTCCTACAATGAGCAGTTCTTC.

In DNA form, the CDR3 reads TGTGCCATCAGTGAGCTCAGCGGGGGGTTGGAAGAGACCCAGTACTTC. Its translation: CAISELSGGLEETQYF. The V and J genes are TRBV10-3 and TRBJ2-5; 9 bases are shared with TRBD2. CDR3 length: 16 amino acids. Germline-derived CDR1 and CDR2 are ENHRY and SYGVKD. V lost 2 bases to trimming and J lost 3 bases; unmatched junction nucleotides: 7.

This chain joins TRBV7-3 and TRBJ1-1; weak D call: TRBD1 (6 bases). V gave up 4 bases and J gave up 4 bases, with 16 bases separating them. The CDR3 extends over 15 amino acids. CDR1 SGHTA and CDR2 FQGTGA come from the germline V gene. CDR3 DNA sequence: TGTGCCAGCAGCTCTGATCGGGGGCCGGGCACTGAAGCTTTCTTT. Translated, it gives CASSSDRGPGTEAFF.

Written as DNA, the CDR3 is TGTGCCAGCAGTGTGCAGGGGAGGACCGGGGAGCTGTTTTTT. This sequence encodes CASSVQGRTGELFF. The chain joins TRBV2 to TRBJ2-2; D is possibly TRBD1 or TRBD2 (6 bases each). Trimming shortened V by 4 bases and J by 5 bases, and 11 bases separated the two germline ends. Germline V gene sequence: CDR1 SNHLY, CDR2 FYNNEI. This CDR3 spans 14 amino acids.

The CDR3 DNA reads TGTGCCGTTAGGCCAGCGGGGGACACAGATACGCAGTATTTT. Residues: CAVRPAGDTDTQYF. This rearrangement joins TRBV30 to TRBJ2-3; 8 positions match TRBD2. This CDR3 is built from 14 residues. CDR1 and CDR2 from the germline V gene are GTSNPN and SVGIG (reference sequence). Unmatched junction bases numbered 9, after V lost 8 bases and J lost 2 bases.

The CDR3 DNA sequence: TGTGCCACTCAAGGGTCCAGCGGGGTATTTAATGAGCAGTTCTTC. It translates to CATQGSSGVFNEQFF. V is TRBV19 and J is TRBJ2-1; TRBD2 matches 7 bases. The CDR3 covers 15 residues. V lost 10 bases and J lost 7; bases outside the gene matches: 16. Germline assignment: CDR1 LNHDA and CDR2 SQIVND (reference sequence).

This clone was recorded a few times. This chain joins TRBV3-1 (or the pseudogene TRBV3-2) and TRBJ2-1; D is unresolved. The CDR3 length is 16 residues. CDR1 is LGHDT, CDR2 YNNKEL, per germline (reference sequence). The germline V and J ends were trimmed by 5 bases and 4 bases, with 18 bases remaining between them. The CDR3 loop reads CASSARGPRKYNEQFF. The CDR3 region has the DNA TGTGCCAGCAGCGCCCGAGGACCCAGGAAATACAATGAGCAGTTCTTC.

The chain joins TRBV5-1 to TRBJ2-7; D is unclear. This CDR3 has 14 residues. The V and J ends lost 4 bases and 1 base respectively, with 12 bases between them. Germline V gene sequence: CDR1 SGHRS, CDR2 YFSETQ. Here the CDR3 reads CASSPTWQSYEQYF. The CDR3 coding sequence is TGCGCCAGCAGCCCCACTTGGCAGTCCTACGAGCAGTACTTC.

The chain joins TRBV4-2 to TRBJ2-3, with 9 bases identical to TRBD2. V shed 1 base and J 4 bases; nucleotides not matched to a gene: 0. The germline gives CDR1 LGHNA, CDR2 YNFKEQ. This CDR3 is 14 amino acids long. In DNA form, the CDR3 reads TGTGCCAGCAGCCAAGGGACTAGCGCAGATACGCAGTATTTT. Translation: CASSQGTSADTQYF.

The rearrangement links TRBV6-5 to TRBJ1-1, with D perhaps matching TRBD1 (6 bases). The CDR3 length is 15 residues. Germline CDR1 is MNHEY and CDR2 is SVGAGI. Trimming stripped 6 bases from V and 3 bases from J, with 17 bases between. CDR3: CASSRGDGGDTEAFF. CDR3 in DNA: TGTGCCAGCAGCCGGGGGGATGGGGGCGACACTGAAGCTTTCTTT.

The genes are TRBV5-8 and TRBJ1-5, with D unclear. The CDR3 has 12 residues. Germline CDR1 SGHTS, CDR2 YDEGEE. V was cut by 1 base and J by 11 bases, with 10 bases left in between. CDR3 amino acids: CASSLFPSAQHF. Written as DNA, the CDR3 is TGTGCCAGCAGCTTGTTCCCCTCGGCCCAGCATTTT. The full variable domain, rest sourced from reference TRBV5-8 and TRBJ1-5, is EAGVTQSPTHLIKTRGQQATLRCSPISGHTSVYWYQQALGLGLQFLLWYDEGEERNRGNFPPRFSGRQFPNYSSELNVNALELEDSALYLCASSLFPSAQHFGDGTRLSIL.

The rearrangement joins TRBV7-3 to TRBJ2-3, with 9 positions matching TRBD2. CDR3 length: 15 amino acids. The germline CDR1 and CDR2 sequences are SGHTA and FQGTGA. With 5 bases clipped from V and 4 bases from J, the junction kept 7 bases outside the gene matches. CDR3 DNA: TGTGCCAGCAGCATTAGCGGGGGAGGCGCAGATACGCAGTATTTT. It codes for CASSISGGGADTQYF. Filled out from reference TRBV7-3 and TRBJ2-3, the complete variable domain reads GAGVSQTPSNKVTEKGKYVELRCDPISGHTALYWYRQSLGQGPEFLIYFQGTGAADDSGLPNDRFFAVRPEGSVSTLKIQRTERGDSAVYLCASSISGGGADTQYFGPGTRLTVL.

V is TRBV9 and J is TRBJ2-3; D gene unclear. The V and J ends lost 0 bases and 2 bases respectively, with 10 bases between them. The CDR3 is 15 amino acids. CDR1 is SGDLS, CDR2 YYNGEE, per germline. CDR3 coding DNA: TGTGCCAGCAGCGTAGCCCTTTCCGTCACAGATACGCAGTATTTT. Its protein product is CASSVALSVTDTQYF.

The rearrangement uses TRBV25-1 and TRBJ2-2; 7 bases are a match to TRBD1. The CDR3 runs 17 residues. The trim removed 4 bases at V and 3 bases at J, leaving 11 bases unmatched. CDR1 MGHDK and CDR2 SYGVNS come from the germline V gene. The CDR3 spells CASSGGRGKADTGELFF. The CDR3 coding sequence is TGTGCCAGCAGTGGGGGCAGGGGGAAAGCCGACACCGGGGAGCTGTTTTTT. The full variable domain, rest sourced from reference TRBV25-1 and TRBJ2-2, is EADIYQTPRYLVIGTGKKITLECSQTMGHDKMYWYQQDPGMELHLIHYSYGVNSTEKGDLSSESTVSRIRTEHFPLTLESARPSHTSQYLCASSGGRGKADTGELFFGEGSRLTVL.

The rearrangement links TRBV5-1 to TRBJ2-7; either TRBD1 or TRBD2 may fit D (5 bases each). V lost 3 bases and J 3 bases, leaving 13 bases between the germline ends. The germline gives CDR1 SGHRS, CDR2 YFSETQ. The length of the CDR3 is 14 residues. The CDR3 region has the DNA TGCGCCAGCAGCTCGGGACCCTCCGACTACGAGCAGTACTTC. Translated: CASSSGPSDYEQYF.

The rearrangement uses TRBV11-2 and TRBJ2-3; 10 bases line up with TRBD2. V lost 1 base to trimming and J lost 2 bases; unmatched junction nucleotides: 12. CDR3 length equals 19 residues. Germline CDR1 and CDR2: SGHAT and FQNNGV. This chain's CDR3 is CASSLALGVAGGDTDTQYF. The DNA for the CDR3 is TGTGCCAGCAGCTTAGCCCTGGGGGTAGCGGGGGGTGACACAGATACGCAGTATTTT. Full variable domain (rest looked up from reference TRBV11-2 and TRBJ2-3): EAGVAQSPRYKIIEKRQSVAFWCNPISGHATLYWYQQILGQGPKLLIQFQNNGVVDDSQLPKDRFSAERLKGVDSTLKIQPAKLEDSAVYLCASSLALGVAGGDTDTQYFGPGTRLTVL.

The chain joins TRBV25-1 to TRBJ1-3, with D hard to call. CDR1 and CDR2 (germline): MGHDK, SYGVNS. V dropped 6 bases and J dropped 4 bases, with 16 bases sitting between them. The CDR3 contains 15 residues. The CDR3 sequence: CASSSKDHGGNTIYF. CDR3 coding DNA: TGTGCCAGCAGCTCAAAGGACCACGGGGGAAACACCATATATTTT.

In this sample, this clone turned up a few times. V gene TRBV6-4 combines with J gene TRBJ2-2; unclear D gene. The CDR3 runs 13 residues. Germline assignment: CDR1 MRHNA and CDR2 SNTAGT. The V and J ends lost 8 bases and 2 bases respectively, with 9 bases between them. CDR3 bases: TGTGCCAGCTCTCGACACAACACCGGGGAGCTGTTTTTT. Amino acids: CASSRHNTGELFF.

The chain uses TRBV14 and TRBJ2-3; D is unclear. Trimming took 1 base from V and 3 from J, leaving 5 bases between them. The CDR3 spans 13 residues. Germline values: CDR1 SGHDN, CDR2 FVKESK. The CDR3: CASSQVWTDTQYF. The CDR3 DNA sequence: TGTGCCAGCAGCCAAGTTTGGACAGATACGCAGTATTTT.

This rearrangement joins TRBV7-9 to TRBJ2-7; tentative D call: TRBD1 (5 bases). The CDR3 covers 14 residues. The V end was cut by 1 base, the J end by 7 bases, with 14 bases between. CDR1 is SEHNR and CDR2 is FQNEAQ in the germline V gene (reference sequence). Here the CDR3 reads CASSLEQESDEQYF. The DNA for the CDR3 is TGTGCCAGCAGCTTAGAACAGGAGTCGGATGAGCAGTACTTC.

CDR3 residues: CASSARLAGGLDTQYF. The CDR3 DNA follows: TGTGCCAGCAGCGCGAGACTAGCGGGGGGTTTAGATACGCAGTATTTT. V and J are TRBV7-3 and TRBJ2-3; 13 nucleotides match TRBD2. This CDR3 is built from 16 residues. The germline V gene encodes CDR1 SGHTA and CDR2 FQGTGA. The trim removed 5 bases at V and 5 bases at J, leaving 7 bases unmatched.

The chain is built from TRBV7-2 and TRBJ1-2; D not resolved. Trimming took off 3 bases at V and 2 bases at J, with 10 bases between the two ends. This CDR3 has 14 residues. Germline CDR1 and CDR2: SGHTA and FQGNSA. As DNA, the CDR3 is TGTGCCAGCAGCTTCGACGGAAGCAACTATGGCTACACCTTC. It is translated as CASSFDGSNYGYTF.

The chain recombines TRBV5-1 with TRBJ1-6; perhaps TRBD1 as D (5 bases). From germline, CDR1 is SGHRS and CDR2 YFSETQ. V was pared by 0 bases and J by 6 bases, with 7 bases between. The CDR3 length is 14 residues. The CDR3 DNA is TGCGCCAGCAGCTTGGACAGGATTAATTCACCCCTCCACTTT. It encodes CASSLDRINSPLHF.

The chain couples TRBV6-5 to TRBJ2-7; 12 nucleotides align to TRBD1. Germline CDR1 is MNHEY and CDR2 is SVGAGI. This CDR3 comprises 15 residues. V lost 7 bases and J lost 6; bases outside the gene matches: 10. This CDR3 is CASNPGQGASGEQYF. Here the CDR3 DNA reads TGTGCCAGCAACCCGGGACAGGGGGCCTCTGGCGAGCAGTACTTC.

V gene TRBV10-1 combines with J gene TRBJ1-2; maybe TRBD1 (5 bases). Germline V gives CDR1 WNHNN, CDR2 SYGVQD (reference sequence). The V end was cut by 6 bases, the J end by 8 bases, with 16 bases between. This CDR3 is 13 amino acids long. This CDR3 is CASSHGPGGGYTF. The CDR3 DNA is TGCGCCAGCAGCCACGGACCCGGGGGGGGCTACACCTTC.